These 24 T cell receptor beta chains came from one sample sequenced in a study of spatial heterogeneity in lung cancer. Overall study results and limits: The study found that expanded intratumoral alpha and beta TCR counts tracked tumor mutation counts.

TCRdb ran MiXCR on the 5' RACE reads and lists one entry per CDR3 protein. The top ten clones hold approximately 3.5% of a sample with about 18,000 distinct CDR3 sequences, around 6.9% of them seen once. The sample's time point: sample taken at primary tumor resection. Their cognate antigens are unknown. The material sequenced was lung tumor tissue, taken at surgery. These receptors came from a female donor with early-stage non-small cell lung cancer.

This clonotype is labeled medium-sized. V gene TRBV28 combines with J gene TRBJ1-5; D may be TRBD1 (6 bases). CDR3 size: 14 residues. The germline CDR1 and CDR2 sequences are MDHEN and SYDVKM. The V and J ends lost 6 bases and 6 bases respectively, with 15 bases between them. CDR3 protein: CASRGAGIGQPQHF. The CDR3 region has the DNA TGTGCCAGCAGGGGGGCAGGGATAGGTCAGCCCCAGCATTTT.

This clonotype has ten or more counts. Here the CDR3 reads CASSPARGWNSPLHF. The DNA of the CDR3 is TGTGCCAGCAGTCCGGCCAGGGGTTGGAATTCACCCCTCCACTTT. The chain employs TRBV28 and TRBJ1-6; possibly TRBD1 for D (6 bases). The V gene's germline CDR1 is MDHEN and CDR2 SYDVKM. The CDR3 is made up of 15 amino acids. The V end lost 5 bases, the J end lost 7 bases, and 15 bases lay between the germline ends.

This clonotype counts as medium-sized. The rearrangement links TRBV12-3 or TRBV12-4 to TRBJ1-2; TRBD1 might be the D (5 bases). The CDR3 spans 16 residues. V lost 6 bases and J 4 bases, leaving 21 bases between the germline ends. The CDR3, as DNA: TGTGCCAGCAGGCAGAGCCTAGAGGGACGTAGCTATGGCTACACCTTC. It is translated as CASRQSLEGRSYGYTF.

Within the sample, this clonotype is medium-sized. The V gene is TRBV28, the J gene TRBJ1-1; 8 bases match TRBD1. V shed 6 bases and J 7 bases; nucleotides not matched to a gene: 7. CDR1 is MDHEN, CDR2 SYDVKM, per germline. The CDR3 spans 13 residues. The CDR3 spells CASSRGQGYEAFF. The DNA of the CDR3 is TGTGCCAGCAGCCGTGGACAGGGATATGAAGCTTTCTTT.

The table lists this clonotype with many counts. The gene calls are TRBV7-3 and TRBJ2-3; D uncertain. CDR1 and CDR2 from the germline V gene are SGHTA and FQGTGA. This CDR3 is built from 15 residues. Trimming left V 0 bases short and J 0 bases short, with 7 bases between. CDR3 residues: CASSLTSGSTDTQYF. CDR3 bases: TGTGCCAGCAGCTTAACATCCGGGAGCACAGATACGCAGTATTTT. Combining the CDR3 with reference TRBV7-3 and TRBJ2-3 gives the whole variable domain GAGVSQTPSNKVTEKGKYVELRCDPISGHTALYWYRQSLGQGPEFLIYFQGTGAADDSGLPNDRFFAVRPEGSVSTLKIQRTERGDSAVYLCASSLTSGSTDTQYFGPGTRLTVL.

This clonotype is judged medium-sized. This chain joins TRBV6-5 and TRBJ1-1, with 11 positions matching TRBD1. The CDR3 has 14 amino acids. The J segment lost 7 bases and the V segment lost 6 bases, leaving 7 bases of the junction unmatched. The germline V gene encodes CDR1 MNHEY and CDR2 SVGAGI. For the CDR3, the DNA is TGTGCCAGCAGGTACGACGGGACAGGGGGTGAAGCTTTCTTT. It is translated as CASRYDGTGGEAFF.

The table lists this clonotype with many counts. The chain couples TRBV28 to TRBJ2-1; TRBD2 matches at 12 bases. This CDR3 comprises 16 residues. Germline V lookup: CDR1 MDHEN, CDR2 SYDVKM. V lost 4 bases and J lost 4; bases outside the gene matches: 5. CDR3 protein: CASSSPLAGGYNEQFF. Here the CDR3 DNA reads TGTGCCAGCAGTTCCCCCCTAGCGGGAGGGTACAATGAGCAGTTCTTC. The whole variable domain, filled in from reference TRBV28 and TRBJ2-1, reads DVKVTQSSRYLVKRTGEKVFLECVQDMDHENMFWYRQDPGLGLRLIYFSYDVKMKEKGDIPEGYSVSREKKERFSLILESASTNQTSMYLCASSSPLAGGYNEQFFGPGTRLTVL.

The chain employs TRBV7-8 and TRBJ2-7; 7 bases agree with TRBD1. This CDR3 spans 14 amino acids. Trimming cost V 1 base and J 4 bases; bases outside gene matches: 4. Germline V CDR1 and CDR2: SGHVS, FQNEAQ. The chain's CDR3 is CASSLVTGHYEQYF. The DNA of the CDR3 is TGTGCCAGCAGCTTAGTGACAGGGCATTACGAGCAGTACTTC.

This clonotype was counted ten times or more. The V gene is TRBV9, the J gene TRBJ2-1, with a possible D match to TRBD1 (6 bases). Germline V CDR1 and CDR2: SGDLS, YYNGEE. V lost 1 base, J lost 5 bases, and 13 bases lay in between. The CDR3 has 15 residues. The CDR3 DNA reads TGTGCCAGCAGCGTACTTCAGGGGCTGGACAATGAGCAGTTCTTC. It specifies CASSVLQGLDNEQFF.

At least ten counts were recorded for this clonotype. This chain uses TRBV7-9 with TRBJ2-2, with TRBD2 identical over 15 bases. CDR1 and CDR2 from the germline V gene are SEHNR and FQNEAQ (reference sequence). The junction had 10 bases not matched to a gene; V was cut back by 3 bases and J by 5 bases. CDR3 size: 19 residues. This CDR3 reads CASSFTRTSGRAETGELFF. CDR3 sequence (DNA): TGTGCCAGCAGCTTCACCCGGACTAGCGGGAGGGCCGAGACCGGGGAGCTGTTTTTT.

The V gene is TRBV28, the J gene TRBJ1-2; a weak D match, TRBD1 (6 bases). The V gene's germline CDR1 is MDHEN and CDR2 SYDVKM. The CDR3 runs 13 residues. V gave up 3 bases and J gave up 2 bases, with 7 bases separating them. The DNA of the CDR3 is TGTGCCAGCAGTTTTGGACAGAACTATGGCTACACCTTC. It yields the protein CASSFGQNYGYTF.

This clonotype was seen ten or more times. The rearrangement links TRBV29-1 to TRBJ2-5, with D unresolved. Germline V CDR1 and CDR2: SQVTM, ANQGSEA. V was cut by 4 bases and J by 2 bases, with 11 bases left in between. The CDR3 totals 13 residues. This CDR3 reads CSVGRITQETQYF. In DNA form, the CDR3 reads TGCAGCGTTGGCCGGATTACTCAAGAGACCCAGTACTTC.

Ten or more counts support this clonotype. The chain combines TRBV12-3 or TRBV12-4 with TRBJ1-5; possible D gene TRBD1, 5 bases. The CDR3 extends over 19 amino acids. V lost 3 bases, J lost 2 bases, and 23 bases lay in between. As DNA, the CDR3 is TGTGCCAGCAGTTTTGGACGGAAAGGGGCGGGTAAGGGCAATCAGCCCCAGCATTTT. Translated: CASSFGRKGAGKGNQPQHF.

This clonotype was detected many times. J is TRBJ1-1 and V is TRBV29-1; D uncertain. V was cut by 3 bases and J by 0 bases, with 8 bases left in between. CDR1 SQVTM and CDR2 ANQGSEA come from the germline V gene. The CDR3 length is 13 residues. The CDR3 DNA reads as TGCAGCGTTGAGAAGGCGATGAACACTGAAGCTTTCTTT. It specifies CSVEKAMNTEAFF. Together with reference TRBV29-1 and TRBJ1-1, the CDR3 gives the full variable domain: SAVISQKPSRDICQRGTSLTIQCQVDSQVTMMFWYRQQPGQSLTLIATANQGSEATYESGFVIDKFPISRPNLTFSTLTVSNMSPEDSSIYLCSVEKAMNTEAFFGQGTRLTVV.

This clonotype was picked up many times. The rearrangement links TRBV20-1 to TRBJ2-7; the D gene is possibly TRBD2 (5 bases). This CDR3 has 15 residues. CDR1 and CDR2 (germline): DFQATT, SNEGSKA (reference sequence). V was shortened by 1 base and J by 7 bases, with 20 bases between the two germline ends. The DNA of the CDR3 is TGCAGTGCTAGAGTCATCCTCGTGGGAGCCGGAGAGCAGTACTTC. This encodes CSARVILVGAGEQYF.

This clonotype was seen repeatedly, ten times or more. V is TRBV29-1 and J is TRBJ2-1; unclear D gene. Germline-derived CDR1 and CDR2 are SQVTM and ANQGSEA. The CDR3 covers 13 residues. V was shortened by 6 bases and J by 4 bases, with 13 bases between the two germline ends. This chain's CDR3 is CSVAHTTYNEQFF. The DNA for the CDR3 is TGCAGCGTCGCCCACACTACTTACAATGAGCAGTTCTTC.

By sample share, this clonotype is medium-sized. The chain joins TRBV11-2 to TRBJ1-2; D unclear. The CDR3 is made up of 13 amino acids. Germline V CDR1 and CDR2: SGHAT, FQNNGV. Trimming shortened V by 4 bases and J by 9 bases, and 15 bases separated the two germline ends. The CDR3 here is CASSSRAPRRYTF. As DNA, the CDR3 is TGTGCCAGCAGCTCTCGAGCTCCCCGTCGCTACACCTTC.

Ten or more counts support this clonotype. The chain employs TRBV13 and TRBJ1-2; no clear D gene. The V end was cut by 5 bases, the J end by 1 base, with 14 bases between. The germline V gene encodes CDR1 PRHDT and CDR2 FYEKMQ (reference sequence). CDR3 length: 15 amino acids. CDR3: CASSPRTDLNYGYTF. The CDR3 nucleotides are TGTGCCAGCAGCCCCAGGACCGACCTTAACTATGGCTACACCTTC.

This clonotype occurred a few times. The rearrangement uses TRBV18 and TRBJ1-6, with D unclear. CDR1 and CDR2 from the germline V gene are KGHSH and LQKENI. Trimming cost V 1 base and J 10 bases, with 11 bases left between them. CDR3 length equals 14 residues. This CDR3 reads CASSPRGQPSPLHF. CDR3 coding DNA: TGTGCCAGCTCACCACGCGGCCAACCCTCACCCCTCCACTTT.

This clonotype was detected ten times or more. V is TRBV28 and J is TRBJ1-1, with a possible D match to TRBD1 (5 bases). Germline CDR1 MDHEN, CDR2 SYDVKM. V was cut by 2 bases and J by 4 bases, with 8 bases left in between. This CDR3 is built from 13 residues. The CDR3 sequence is CASSLGGGTEAFF. The DNA for the CDR3 is TGTGCCAGCAGTTTAGGGGGGGGCACTGAAGCTTTCTTT.

This clonotype was seen at least ten times. The chain is built from TRBV20-1 and TRBJ2-3; D tentatively reads TRBD1 or TRBD2 (5 bases each). Germline CDR1 reads DFQATT; CDR2 reads SNEGSKA (reference sequence). Deletions cut 6 bases from V and 2 bases from J, with 18 bases between. This CDR3 spans 15 amino acids. CDR3 bases: TGCAGTGCAAACCGGGACGCAAGCTTCACAGATACGCAGTATTTT. It yields the protein CSANRDASFTDTQYF.

This clonotype was seen ten or more times. The rearrangement links TRBV19 to TRBJ2-3; the D gene is possibly TRBD2 (6 bases). This CDR3 has 16 amino acids. Trimming left V 4 bases short and J 1 base short, with 15 bases between. From germline, CDR1 is LNHDA and CDR2 SQIVND (reference sequence). The DNA for the CDR3 is TGTGCCAGTAGTACGAGGAGGGCCGCTCGCACAGATACGCAGTATTTT. Residues: CASSTRRAARTDTQYF. Filled out from reference TRBV19 and TRBJ2-3, the complete variable domain reads DGGITQSPKYLFRKEGQNVTLSCEQNLNHDAMYWYRQDPGQGLRLIYYSQIVNDFQKGDIAEGYSVSREKKESFPLTVTSAQKNPTAFYLCASSTRRAARTDTQYFGPGTRLTVL.

Ten or more counts support this clonotype. This chain joins TRBV5-4 and TRBJ2-1, with D perhaps matching TRBD1 (6 bases). V was trimmed by 8 bases and J by 6 bases, leaving 18 bases between them. Germline CDR1 is SGHNT and CDR2 is YYREEE (reference sequence). This CDR3 contains 14 residues. CDR3 sequence reads: CARSVQGFGNEQFF. CDR3 DNA sequence: TGTGCCAGAAGCGTACAGGGATTTGGCAATGAGCAGTTCTTC.

This clonotype was seen at least ten times. The genes are TRBV10-3 and TRBJ2-5, with 8 bases that match TRBD2. The germline V gene encodes CDR1 ENHRY and CDR2 SYGVKD. V gave up 4 bases and J gave up 5 bases; unmatched junction bases: 9. The CDR3 loop spans 15 amino acids. CDR3: CAISAAREDRETQYF. CDR3 nucleotides: TGTGCCATCAGTGCAGCGCGGGAGGACCGGGAGACCCAGTACTTC.